The 22 T cell receptor beta chains below come from one sample, sequenced in a study of T cell changes during pregnancy in multiple sclerosis. TCRdb's table, derived via immunoSEQ multiplex PCR, lists solely in-frame clones and lacks some. There are some 87,000 clones in the sample; almost 95% occur only once, and about 2.6% lies in the top ten. This specimen was peripheral blood, taken in the first trimester of pregnancy. All receptors derive from a female donor with multiple sclerosis, enrolled in a pregnancy study.

The chain carries TRBV25-1 and TRBJ2-3; unclear D gene. The V end was cut by 5 bases, the J end by 1 base, with 7 bases between. From germline, CDR1 is MGHDK and CDR2 SYGVNS. This CDR3 has 13 amino acids. Here the CDR3 DNA reads TGTGCCAGCAGTCCCTCGGGCACAGATACGCAGTATTTT. Residues: CASSPSGTDTQYF.

This chain connects TRBV5-6 to TRBJ2-5, with D perhaps TRBD2 (5 bases). The V gene's germline CDR1 is SGHDT and CDR2 YYEEEE. The V and J ends lost 2 bases and 0 bases respectively, with 8 bases between them. This CDR3 region has 14 residues. CDR3 in amino acids: CASSLRGNQETQYF. The CDR3 DNA sequence: TGTGCCAGCAGCTTACGGGGTAACCAAGAGACCCAGTACTTC. The variable domain in full, with the rest retrieved from reference TRBV5-6 and TRBJ2-5, is DAGVTQSPTHLIKTRGQQVTLRCSPKSGHDTVSWYQQALGQGPQFIFQYYEEEERQRGNFPDRFSGHQFPNYSSELNVNALLLGDSALYLCASSLRGNQETQYFGPGTRLLVL.

The V gene is TRBV27, the J gene TRBJ2-7, with a weak D call TRBD1 (5 bases). CDR1 and CDR2 (germline): MNHEY, SMNVEV (reference sequence). The CDR3 totals 13 residues. V shed 4 bases and J shed 3 bases, with 10 bases lying between them. CDR3 sequence: CASSWRQSYEQYF. The DNA of the CDR3 is TGTGCCAGCAGTTGGAGACAGAGCTACGAGCAGTACTTC.

The chain is built from TRBV19 and TRBJ2-1; 15 bases are a match to TRBD2. Germline V lookup: CDR1 LNHDA, CDR2 SQIVND (reference sequence). This CDR3 contains 16 residues. The ends lost 6 bases at V and 8 bases at J; junction bases unmatched: 8. CDR3 DNA: TGTGCCAGTAGGGGACTAGCGGGAGGCCCCTCTGATGAGCAGTTCTTC. Translating gives CASRGLAGGPSDEQFF.

This chain connects TRBV5-6 to TRBJ2-1; 9 bases are shared with TRBD2. J gave up 4 bases and V 0 bases, and 5 bases lay outside the gene matches. CDR1 is SGHDT and CDR2 is YYEEEE in the germline V gene. The CDR3 totals 16 residues. CDR3 sequence (DNA): TGTGCCAGCAGCTTGGGTGCTAGCGGGATGTACAATGAGCAGTTCTTC. Its protein is CASSLGASGMYNEQFF. The variable domain in full, completed from reference TRBV5-6 and TRBJ2-1, reads DAGVTQSPTHLIKTRGQQVTLRCSPKSGHDTVSWYQQALGQGPQFIFQYYEEEERQRGNFPDRFSGHQFPNYSSELNVNALLLGDSALYLCASSLGASGMYNEQFFGPGTRLTVL.

The genes are TRBV4-1 and TRBJ2-7, with a tentative D call TRBD1 (6 bases). V was clipped by 0 bases and J by 4 bases, with 10 bases between them. The length of the CDR3 is 14 residues. Germline lookup yields CDR1 MGHRA and CDR2 YSYEKL. The CDR3 DNA is TGCGCCAGCAGCCAAGATCAGGGGTGGTACGAGCAGTACTTC. Translating gives CASSQDQGWYEQYF.

CDR3: CATSREPSGSRGEQFF. Written as DNA, the CDR3 is TGTGCCACCAGCAGAGAGCCTAGCGGGAGTAGGGGTGAGCAGTTCTTC. The chain uses TRBV15 and TRBJ2-1, with 10 bases aligning to TRBD2. The CDR3 has 16 residues. Germline V gives CDR1 LNHNV, CDR2 YYDKDF (reference sequence). With 0 bases clipped from V and 9 bases from J, the junction kept 8 bases outside the gene matches.

This clone was picked up one time. The rearrangement joins TRBV4-1 to TRBJ1-4; D gene ambiguous. CDR3 size: 12 residues. CDR1 and CDR2 (germline): MGHRA, YSYEKL. V was trimmed by 4 bases and J by 8 bases, leaving 8 bases between them. The CDR3 sequence is CASSPQAEKLFF. CDR3 DNA sequence: TGCGCCAGCAGCCCCCAGGCGGAAAAACTGTTTTTT.

This rearrangement joins TRBV5-1 to TRBJ2-2; D remains ambiguous. V was trimmed by 0 bases and J by 8 bases, leaving 5 bases between them. Germline-derived CDR1 and CDR2 are SGHRS and YFSETQ. This CDR3 has 12 residues. CDR3 DNA sequence: TGCGCCAGCAGCTTGGCCGGTGGGGAGCTGTTTTTT. It codes for CASSLAGGELFF.

The rearrangement links TRBV7-2 to TRBJ2-1, with 12 bases identical to TRBD2. With V trimmed by 4 bases and J by 7 bases, 2 bases remained unmatched. Germline CDR1 reads SGHTA; CDR2 reads FQGNSA. This CDR3 region has 14 residues. As DNA, the CDR3 is TGTGCCAGCAGCTACGGACTAGCGGGGAATGAGCAGTTCTTC. Residues: CASSYGLAGNEQFF. Complete variable domain (other parts from reference TRBV7-2 and TRBJ2-1): GAGVSQSPSNKVTEKGKDVELRCDPISGHTALYWYRQSLGQGLEFLIYFQGNSAPDKSGLPSDRFSAERTGGSVSTLTIQRTQQEDSAVYLCASSYGLAGNEQFFGPGTRLTVL.

The chain joins TRBV25-1 to TRBJ1-5; possible D gene TRBD1, 6 bases. The CDR3 is 14 residues long. Trimming shortened V by 8 bases and J by 5 bases, and 16 bases separated the two germline ends. Germline assignment: CDR1 MGHDK and CDR2 SYGVNS. For the CDR3, the DNA is TGTGCCAGCCGGGGCAGGGGAATCCATCAGCCCCAGCATTTT. It is translated as CASRGRGIHQPQHF.

The rearrangement links TRBV28 to TRBJ1-5, with D maybe TRBD1 (5 bases). Trimming removed 6 bases from V and 9 bases from J, with 18 bases in between. This CDR3 is built from 14 residues. Per germline, CDR1 MDHEN and CDR2 SYDVKM. The CDR3 DNA sequence: TGTGCCAGCAGGAACCCGCAGGGCGTTGGGCCCCAGCATTTT. Protein sequence: CASRNPQGVGPQHF.

As to this clone: The sample carries other DNA sequences with the same CDR3. This chain links TRBV18 with TRBJ2-7; TRBD1 matches 7 bases. The J segment lost 4 bases and the V segment lost 2 bases, leaving 2 bases of the junction unmatched. The V gene's germline CDR1 is KGHSH and CDR2 LQKENI. The CDR3 is 13 amino acids. The CDR3 sequence: CASSPGTVYEQYF. CDR3 nucleotides: TGTGCCAGCTCACCAGGGACAGTATACGAGCAGTACTTC.

The chain combines TRBV28 with TRBJ1-3, with a tentative D call TRBD1 (5 bases). The CDR3 consists of 11 residues. Per germline, CDR1 MDHEN and CDR2 SYDVKM. Trimming took 11 bases from V and 1 from J, leaving 6 bases between them. CDR3 amino acids: CAGASGNTIYF. The CDR3 bases are TGTGCCGGGGCTTCTGGAAACACCATATATTTT.

The chain carries TRBV6-6 and TRBJ2-3, with TRBD1 identical over 8 bases. Germline CDR1 and CDR2: MNHNY and SVGAGI (reference sequence). Trimming took 5 bases from V and 2 from J; bases not matched to a gene: 6. The length of the CDR3 is 15 residues. CDR3: CASSGQGRITDTQYF. For the CDR3, the DNA is TGTGCCAGCAGTGGACAGGGCAGAATCACAGATACGCAGTATTTT.

This sequence joins TRBV28 and TRBJ2-1; D possibly corresponds to TRBD1 (6 bases). V was cut by 6 bases and J by 3 bases, with 15 bases left in between. The CDR3 runs to 15 residues. The germline V gene has CDR1 MDHEN and CDR2 SYDVKM. As DNA, the CDR3 is TGTGCCAGCAGCCTAAGGCCACAGGGCTACAATGAGCAGTTCTTC. The encoded protein is CASSLRPQGYNEQFF.

This chain uses TRBV5-1 with TRBJ2-3; D is perhaps TRBD1 (5 bases). This CDR3 has 16 amino acids. CDR1 is SGHRS and CDR2 is YFSETQ in the germline V gene. Trimming took off 0 bases at V and 2 bases at J, with 13 bases between the two ends. CDR3 in amino acids: CASSLGSGYDTDTQYF. As DNA, the CDR3 is TGCGCCAGCAGCTTGGGGTCAGGGTATGACACAGATACGCAGTATTTT. The full variable domain, in which reference TRBV5-1 and TRBJ2-3 provide the parts outside the CDR3, is KAGVTQTPRYLIKTRGQQVTLSCSPISGHRSVSWYQQTPGQGLQFLFEYFSETQRNKGNFPGRFSGRQFSNSRSEMNVSTLELGDSALYLCASSLGSGYDTDTQYFGPGTRLTVL.

This clone was counted between two and nine times. As DNA, the CDR3 is TGCGCCAGCAGCGACAGGGGAATTACCGGGGAGCTGTTTTTT. This sequence encodes CASSDRGITGELFF. The chain carries TRBV5-1 and TRBJ2-2, with 8 nucleotides matching TRBD1. This CDR3 region has 14 residues. Germline V CDR1 and CDR2: SGHRS, YFSETQ. The J segment lost 5 bases and the V segment lost 4 bases, leaving 4 bases of the junction unmatched.

The V gene is TRBV5-1, the J gene TRBJ2-1; D possibly corresponds to TRBD2 (6 bases). V gave up 2 bases and J gave up 6 bases, with 9 bases separating them. This CDR3 region has 13 residues. Per the germline V gene, CDR1 is SGHRS and CDR2 is YFSETQ. The CDR3 protein is CASSFPGSNEQFF. DNA for the CDR3: TGCGCCAGCAGCTTTCCCGGGAGCAATGAGCAGTTCTTC.

The chain has TRBV28 and TRBJ2-3; tentative D call: TRBD1 (5 bases). This CDR3 is built from 14 residues. V lost 4 bases to trimming and J lost 2 bases, with 10 bases between them. The germline V gene encodes CDR1 MDHEN and CDR2 SYDVKM. CDR3 sequence: CASSYDSSTDTQYF. In DNA, the CDR3 is TGTGCCAGCAGTTACGACAGTTCCACAGATACGCAGTATTTT.

This clone was detected only once. The chain joins TRBV25-1 to TRBJ1-1; 9 bases align to TRBD1. The V segment lost 2 bases and the J segment 1 base; nucleotides outside the gene matches: 2. In germline, CDR1 is MGHDK, CDR2 SYGVNS. The CDR3 sequence is 15 residues long. The CDR3 DNA reads TGTGCCAGCAGTGAACCGGGACAGGGGAACACTGAAGCTTTCTTT. Protein sequence: CASSEPGQGNTEAFF. Filled out from reference TRBV25-1 and TRBJ1-1, the complete variable domain reads EADIYQTPRYLVIGTGKKITLECSQTMGHDKMYWYQQDPGMELHLIHYSYGVNSTEKGDLSSESTVSRIRTEHFPLTLESARPSHTSQYLCASSEPGQGNTEAFFGQGTRLTVV.

The chain is built from TRBV5-5 and TRBJ1-4, with 9 bases identical to TRBD1. The CDR3 is made up of 14 amino acids. Germline V CDR1 and CDR2: SGHKS, YYEKEE (reference sequence). Unmatched junction bases numbered 4, after V lost 3 bases and J lost 7 bases. The CDR3 nucleotides are TGTGCCAGCAGCTCCGGGACAGGGAGTGAAAAACTGTTTTTT. Protein sequence: CASSSGTGSEKLFF.